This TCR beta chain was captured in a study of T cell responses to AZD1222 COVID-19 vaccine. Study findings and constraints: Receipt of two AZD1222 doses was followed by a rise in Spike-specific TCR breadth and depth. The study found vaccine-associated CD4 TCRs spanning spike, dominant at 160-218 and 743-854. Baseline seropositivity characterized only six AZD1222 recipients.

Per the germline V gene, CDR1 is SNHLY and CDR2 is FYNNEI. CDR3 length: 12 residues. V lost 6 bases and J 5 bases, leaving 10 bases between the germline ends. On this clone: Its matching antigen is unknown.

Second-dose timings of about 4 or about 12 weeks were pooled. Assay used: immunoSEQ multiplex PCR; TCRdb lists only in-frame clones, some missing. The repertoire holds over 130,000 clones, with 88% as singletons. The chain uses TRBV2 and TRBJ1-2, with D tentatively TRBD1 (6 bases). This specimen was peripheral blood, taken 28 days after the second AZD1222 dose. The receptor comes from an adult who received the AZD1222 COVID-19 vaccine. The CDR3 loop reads CASRRGAYGYTF. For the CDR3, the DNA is TGTGCCAGCAGGCGGGGGGCATATGGCTACACCTTC.